The rows below give T cell receptor beta chains drawn from one sample of a study of T cells in Graves' hyperthyroidism and ophthalmopathy. TCRdb used MiXCR to reprocess the multiplex PCR reads, holding one entry per CDR3 protein. Among over 300,000 distinct CDR3 sequences, more than 11% were seen once, and the ten largest hold around 10%. Sequenced input: blood. The source of these receptors is a woman aged 60-75 years with Graves' hyperthyroidism. Each CDR3 is given with its conserved first and last residue. Fields, in order: J gene, D gene, clone size, V gene, CDR3 DNA, CDR3 protein. D genes are given only for firm matches. Expanded clones are given a class, and other clones once, few, many or no size at all.

TRBJ2-7 TRBD2 many TRBV5-6 TGTGCCAGCAGCGTAGGACTAGCGGGTTACGAGCAGTACTTC CASSVGLAGYEQYF
TRBJ2-1 NA NA TRBV7-9 TGTGCCAGCAGCCCGGAGGTCCGGGAAAACTACAATGAGCAGTTCTTC CASSPEVRENYNEQFF
TRBJ2-7 NA many TRBV12-3/TRBV12-4 TGTGCCAGCAGTTTGGGGCAGGGGACCTCCTACGAGCAGTACTTC CASSLGQGTSYEQYF
TRBJ2-5 NA many TRBV7-8 TGTGCCAGCAGCCGCAGGATGCGAGAGACCCAGTACTTC CASSRRMRETQYF
TRBJ2-7 NA many TRBV18 TGTGCCAGCTCTCAAGCGGGACACCGAACCTACGAGCAGTACTTC CASSQAGHRTYEQYF
TRBJ2-1 TRBD1 many TRBV6-1 TGTGCCAGCGGCCCTGGACAGGGTTACAATGAGCAGTTCTTC CASGPGQGYNEQFF
TRBJ1-6 NA few TRBV19 TGTGCCAGCCAAAGGACCTCCTATAATTCACCCCTCCACTTT CASQRTSYNSPLHF
TRBJ1-4 NA many TRBV2 TGTGCCAGCAGTGAAGATGAAAAACTGTTTTTT CASSEDEKLFF
TRBJ2-1 NA few TRBV12-5 TGTGCTAGTGGTTTGTTAGGTGAGCAGTTCTTC CASGLLGEQFF
TRBJ1-1 NA many TRBV11-2 TGTGCCAGCAGCTATTCGGGACCCAGGGTGTTCGTCAAATGGGCTTTCTTT CASSYSGPRVFVKWAFF
TRBJ2-7 TRBD1 NA TRBV12-3/TRBV12-4 TGTGCCAGCAGTGGGACAGGGCCAGACGAGCAGTACTTC CASSGTGPDEQYF
TRBJ1-5 TRBD1 many TRBV12-5 TGTGCTAGTGGCCCAGGGACAGCAGTTCAGCCCCAGCATTTT CASGPGTAVQPQHF
TRBJ2-3 TRBD1 many TRBV11-2 TGTGCCAGCAGCCCCCGGACAGGTGATGTTTCGGCAGATACGCAGTATTTT CASSPRTGDVSADTQYF
TRBJ2-5 NA few TRBV5-4 TGTGCCAGCAGCTTACCCGGAGAGACCCAGTACTTC CASSLPGETQYF
TRBJ2-5 NA many TRBV7-9 TGTGCCAGCAGCTCTCGCGAGTGGGGAGAGACCCAGTACTTC CASSSREWGETQYF
TRBJ1-1 NA many TRBV19 TGTGCCAGTACGGACAGCGGTAACTCGAACACTGAAGCTTTCTTT CASTDSGNSNTEAFF
TRBJ1-5 NA many TRBV7-9 TGTGCCAGCAGCTTAGCGGGGGGGGGAAGCAATCAGCCCCAGCATTTT CASSLAGGGSNQPQHF
TRBJ1-2 NA many TRBV6-1 TGTGCCACCCGGGGGGGACAACTAAACTATGGCTACACCTTC CATRGGQLNYGYTF
TRBJ2-7 TRBD1 NA TRBV7-9 TGTGCCAGCAGCTTGGGACAGGGCCTTCAGGAGCAGTACTTC CASSLGQGLQEQYF
TRBJ2-7 TRBD2 many TRBV7-8 TGTGCCAGCAGCTTGGGACTAGCGGCCAACTCCTACGAGCAGTACTTC CASSLGLAANSYEQYF
TRBJ2-7 TRBD1 few TRBV10-3 TGTGCCATCAGTGGACAGGGGTCCTACGAGCAGTACTTC CAISGQGSYEQYF
TRBJ2-5 TRBD2 many TRBV11-3 TGTGCCAGCAGCTATGGACTAGCGGGAGAAGAGACCCAGTACTTC CASSYGLAGEETQYF
TRBJ2-1 NA NA TRBV5-6 TGTGCCAGCAGCTTGTTAGGCAGGGGCGCGTACAATGAGCAGTTCTTC CASSLLGRGAYNEQFF
TRBJ1-1 NA many TRBV10-1 TGCGCCAGCAAGGGACAAAACACTGAAGCTTTCTTT CASKGQNTEAFF
TRBJ1-4 NA NA TRBV10-3 TGTGCCATCAGACAGCCTAATGAAAAACTGTTTTTT CAIRQPNEKLFF
TRBJ2-5 TRBD1 few TRBV5-5 TGTGCCAGCAGCTCCGGACAGGGGGCAGTAGAGACCCAGTACTTC CASSSGQGAVETQYF
TRBJ2-1 TRBD2 many TRBV11-1 TGTGCCAGCAGCTTAGTATGGGTCGGGACTAGCTCCCCCCATGAGCAGTTCTTC CASSLVWVGTSSPHEQFF
TRBJ2-1 TRBD2 many TRBV7-6 TGTGCCAGCAGTCTCATAGCGGGAGCCTACAATGAGCAGTTCTTC CASSLIAGAYNEQFF
TRBJ2-7 TRBD1 NA TRBV15 TGTGCCACCAGCATAGAGGACAGGGGGTTCCACGAGCAGTACTTC CATSIEDRGFHEQYF
TRBJ2-1 TRBD1 many TRBV6-5 TGTGCCAGCAGCCACTGGACAGGGGAGGGAGACAATGAGCAGTTCTTC CASSHWTGEGDNEQFF
TRBJ2-3 NA few TRBV6-2/TRBV6-3 TGTGCCAGCAGTTACCCGGGACAGTCTAGATGGGGGGCCGGCGGAGATACGCAGTATTTT CASSYPGQSRWGAGGDTQYF
TRBJ1-1 NA NA TRBV19 TGTGCCAGTAGTACAGATCTGTACGGTACTGAAGCTTTCTTT CASSTDLYGTEAFF
TRBJ2-3 TRBD1 NA TRBV19 TGTGCCAGTAGTAGAGTCCTTGACAGGGGCCCAGGGTTCCCGGATACGCAGTATTTT CASSRVLDRGPGFPDTQYF
TRBJ1-2 NA NA TRBV12-3/TRBV12-4 TGTGCCAGCAGCCCACAGGGAGGGGCGTATGGCTACACCTTC CASSPQGGAYGYTF
TRBJ2-1 NA few TRBV19 TGTGCCAGTAATAACAGGGTCTCAGGTTACAATGAGCAGTTCTTC CASNNRVSGYNEQFF
TRBJ2-1 NA NA TRBV6-8 TGTGCCAGCAGCTATCTAGAGGACCCGAACCACAATGAGCAGTTCTTC CASSYLEDPNHNEQFF
TRBJ2-5 NA NA TRBV5-4 TGTGCCAGCAGCTTGGATCAGGCAGGGAGGGAGACCCAGTACTTC CASSLDQAGRETQYF